Sequencing of this TCR beta chain was carried out in a study of post-analysis software for immune sequencing data. Overall study: Progressive-relapsing, secondary progressive and relapsing-remitting multiple sclerosis were among the disease courses included.

Concerning this clonotype: As yet, its antigen is unknown.

Every TCR beta cDNA library bore unique molecular identifiers. A population of roughly 1 to 11 million T cells gave rise to about half a million cDNA molecules. From the PCR reads, TCRdb called clonotypes with MiXCR, one entry per CDR3 protein. The table lists 350,000 to 500,000 distinct CDR3 sequences, approximately 39% of them singletons. Study conclusions and caveats: Co-batched samples clustered tightly together by F measure. Compared with controls, patients showed significantly lower normalized Chao1 diversity.

The receptor comes from a girl aged 2-15 years with multiple sclerosis. Sequencing used blood.

For the CDR3, the DNA is TGTGCCAGCAGTTTTTCTAGCGGCTACAATGAGCAGTTCTTC. This encodes CASSFSSGYNEQFF. The chain is built from TRBV12-3 or TRBV12-4 and TRBJ2-1; the match to TRBD2 covers 7 bases. With 3 bases clipped from V and 3 bases from J, the junction kept 2 bases outside the gene matches. The CDR3 runs 14 residues.